This T cell receptor (beta chain) was identified during a study of identical twins. CDR3 length: 19 amino acids. Trimming took off 6 bases at V and 0 bases at J, with 21 bases between the two ends. One entry per CDR3 protein results from TCRdb running MiXCR on the 5' RACE reads. The profile covers some 690,000 distinct CDR3 sequences, with about 20% appearing a single time and 4% to 4.5% taken by the ten largest. The same sample was also used in a study of T cells expressing NK-cell markers. As reported in that work: The same clonotypes also predominated in the CD3+CD56-NKG2C+ fraction of a handful of donors.

Sequencing was performed on PBMCs. The chain joins TRBV12-3 or TRBV12-4 to TRBJ2-6; a weak D match, TRBD1 (6 bases). This clonotype originated in a woman younger than 30 in good health. The CDR3 here is CASSQGAWGRSSGANVLTF. The CDR3 DNA sequence: TGTGCCAGCAGCCAAGGGGCCTGGGGGCGTTCCTCTGGGGCCAACGTCCTGACTTTC.